The 32 T cell receptor beta chains presented below share a single source sample, sequenced in a study of beta chain features in type 1 diabetes. The whole isolated RNA underwent reverse transcription, so sequencing captured expressed TCRB transcripts. Generated by immunoSEQ multiplex PCR, the TCRdb table keeps only in-frame clones and is missing some. The sample shows 350,000 to 450,000 clones, approximately 15% of them seen only once. The sequencing input was naive CD4+ T cells from blood. Receptor source: a man aged 30 to 45 in good health.

The chain uses TRBV5-1 and TRBJ2-1; 8 bases agree with TRBD2. The CDR3 has 17 amino acids. Germline V gene sequence: CDR1 SGHRS, CDR2 YFSETQ. V dropped 0 bases and J dropped 2; count of bases not matched to a gene: 7. The CDR3 reads CASSLALTSEPYNEQFF. The CDR3 DNA sequence: TGCGCCAGCAGCTTGGCCTTGACTAGCGAACCCTACAATGAGCAGTTCTTC. Based on the CDR3 plus reference TRBV5-1 and TRBJ2-1, the full variable domain is KAGVTQTPRYLIKTRGQQVTLSCSPISGHRSVSWYQQTPGQGLQFLFEYFSETQRNKGNFPGRFSGRQFSNSRSEMNVSTLELGDSALYLCASSLALTSEPYNEQFFGPGTRLTVL.

In this sample, this clone turned up a few times. The J gene is TRBJ2-2, the V gene TRBV5-1; 7 bases line up with TRBD1. The length of the CDR3 is 16 residues. Looked up from germline, CDR1 is SGHRS and CDR2 is YFSETQ. The junction had 5 bases not matched to a gene; V was cut back by 3 bases and J by 0 bases. This CDR3 is CASSWSGTANTGELFF. DNA for the CDR3: TGCGCCAGCAGCTGGTCCGGGACAGCGAACACCGGGGAGCTGTTTTTT.

This clone was counted only a few times. This chain links TRBV5-1 with TRBJ1-1; D unclear. Germline lookup yields CDR1 SGHRS and CDR2 YFSETQ. The CDR3 has 15 amino acids. Trimming removed 5 bases at V and 0 bases at J, with 14 bases between. The DNA of the CDR3 is TGCGCCAGCAGATGGGAAGCCCTAATGAACACTGAAGCTTTCTTT. It encodes CASRWEALMNTEAFF.

The genes are TRBV9 and TRBJ2-3; weak D call: TRBD1 (6 bases). Trimming cost V 1 base and J 2 bases, with 8 bases left between them. The CDR3 extends over 14 amino acids. Germline V lookup: CDR1 SGDLS, CDR2 YYNGEE. The CDR3 loop is CASSVQGFTDTQYF. The CDR3 DNA reads as TGTGCCAGCAGCGTACAGGGGTTCACAGATACGCAGTATTTT.

V is TRBV7-9 and J is TRBJ1-1; the match to TRBD1 covers 8 bases. The V gene's germline CDR1 is SEHNR and CDR2 FQNEAQ (reference sequence). After removal of 3 bases from V and 0 bases from J, the junction contained 6 bases not matched to a gene. There are 16 residues in the CDR3. The CDR3: CASSFRGTGMNTEAFF. The CDR3 DNA reads as TGTGCCAGCAGCTTCAGGGGGACAGGCATGAACACTGAAGCTTTCTTT.

The genes are TRBV9 and TRBJ1-2; 7 nucleotides align to TRBD1. The CDR3 is 15 amino acids. The V gene end was trimmed by 4 bases and the J gene end by 8 bases; junction bases not matched to a gene: 14. Germline V gene lookup returns CDR1 SGDLS and CDR2 YYNGEE. CDR3 nucleotides: TGTGCCAGCAGCCCGGGGACAGACTCACACTTCGGCTACACCTTC. It specifies CASSPGTDSHFGYTF.

This chain links TRBV30 with TRBJ2-3, with 10 bases matching TRBD2. Germline CDR1 is GTSNPN and CDR2 is SVGIG (reference sequence). The V and J ends lost 2 bases and 2 bases, in that order; junction bases with no gene match: 4. CDR3 length: 15 residues. CDR3 DNA sequence: TGTGCCTGGAGTCGAGCGGGAGGGCCCACAGATACGCAGTATTTT. Amino acids: CAWSRAGGPTDTQYF.

This clone occurred a few times. The chain has TRBV2 and TRBJ1-2; the match to TRBD1 covers 7 bases. Germline assignment: CDR1 SNHLY and CDR2 FYNNEI. CDR3 length: 11 residues. V shed 7 bases, J shed 9 bases, and the junction held 5 bases outside the gene matches. The CDR3 loop is CASNRGLSYTF. As DNA, the CDR3 is TGTGCCAGCAACAGGGGATTGAGCTACACCTTC.

This chain uses TRBV6-1 with TRBJ2-7, with 8 positions matching TRBD2. Germline V gives CDR1 MNHNS, CDR2 SASEGT. This CDR3 comprises 13 residues. Trimming took 11 bases from V and 4 from J; bases not matched to a gene: 10. CDR3 loop: CAAAFGGGYEQYV. Written as DNA, the CDR3 is TGTGCCGCCGCCTTTGGCGGGGGGTACGAGCAGTACGTC.

The CDR3 region has the DNA TGTGCTAGTGGCCTGACAGGGGCTTACTACGAGCAGTACTTC. As protein: CASGLTGAYYEQYF. The chain recombines TRBV12-5 with TRBJ2-7; TRBD1 aligns across 8 bases. CDR1 is LGHNT, CDR2 FRNRAP, per germline. The CDR3 runs 14 residues. The trim removed 6 bases at V and 3 bases at J, leaving 7 bases unmatched.

This clone occurred a few times. The chain carries TRBV4-1 and TRBJ2-5, with a weak D call TRBD1 (6 bases). From germline, CDR1 is MGHRA and CDR2 YSYEKL. The ends were cut back, 4 bases at V and 3 bases at J, with 15 bases in the middle. The CDR3 consists of 15 residues. The CDR3 DNA reads TGCGCCAGCAGCCGGGCAGGGGCGCGGGAAGAGACCCAGTACTTC. Protein product: CASSRAGAREETQYF.

The chain employs TRBV10-3 and TRBJ2-7; 9 bases fit TRBD1. Germline V CDR1 and CDR2: ENHRY, SYGVKD. The CDR3 spans 14 residues. Unmatched junction bases numbered 6, after V lost 7 bases and J lost 2 bases. The CDR3 nucleotides are TGTGCCATCACCCCGGGACAGGGCGCCTACGAGCAGTACTTC. Residues: CAITPGQGAYEQYF.

This clone was found a few times. The V and J genes are TRBV7-2 and TRBJ1-5; D is uncertain. Germline lookup yields CDR1 SGHTA and CDR2 FQGNSA. V lost 3 bases and J 4 bases, leaving 7 bases between the germline ends. The CDR3 runs to 13 residues. The CDR3 coding sequence is TGTGCCAGCAGCTTGACATCTAATCAGCCCCAGCATTTT. Residues: CASSLTSNQPQHF.

This clone has only a few counts. The rearrangement joins TRBV29-1 to TRBJ2-5; D is tentatively TRBD1 or TRBD2 (5 bases each). The CDR3 has 13 amino acids. The V gene's germline CDR1 is SQVTM and CDR2 ANQGSEA. Trimming left V 6 bases short and J 1 base short, with 12 bases between. CDR3 loop: CSVPVGPQETQYF. The DNA for the CDR3 is TGCAGCGTACCCGTGGGACCCCAAGAGACCCAGTACTTC. Using reference TRBV29-1 and TRBJ2-5 for the parts outside the CDR3, the full variable domain is SAVISQKPSRDICQRGTSLTIQCQVDSQVTMMFWYRQQPGQSLTLIATANQGSEATYESGFVIDKFPISRPNLTFSTLTVSNMSPEDSSIYLCSVPVGPQETQYFGPGTRLLVL.

The DNA for the CDR3 is TGTGCCAGCAGTTTCGAGGGGGCCTTTAATCAGCCCCAGCATTTT. Protein: CASSFEGAFNQPQHF. The chain links TRBV27 to TRBJ1-5; 7 nucleotides line up with TRBD1. The CDR3 is 15 amino acids. The germline V gene encodes CDR1 MNHEY and CDR2 SMNVEV (reference sequence). With 3 bases clipped from V and 4 bases from J, the junction kept 6 bases outside the gene matches.

The chain links TRBV4-3 to TRBJ2-2; TRBD1 or TRBD2 may be the D gene (5 bases each). Germline values: CDR1 LGHNA, CDR2 YSLEER. The CDR3 is made up of 16 amino acids. With 0 bases removed from V and 7 bases from J, the gap between germline ends came to 15 bases. CDR3 residues: CASSQEWDRLGGELFF. The CDR3 region has the DNA TGCGCCAGCAGCCAAGAATGGGACCGCCTTGGCGGGGAGCTGTTTTTT.

This clone was counted only a few times. The chain uses TRBV5-6 and TRBJ2-1; D unresolved. There are 15 residues in the CDR3. CDR1 is SGHDT and CDR2 is YYEEEE in the germline V gene. V dropped 4 bases and J dropped 0 bases, with 11 bases sitting between them. The CDR3 nucleotides are TGTGCCAGCAGCCCGGACCATAGCTCCTACAATGAGCAGTTCTTC. This gives the protein CASSPDHSSYNEQFF. The complete variable domain, with remaining parts taken from reference TRBV5-6 and TRBJ2-1, reads DAGVTQSPTHLIKTRGQQVTLRCSPKSGHDTVSWYQQALGQGPQFIFQYYEEEERQRGNFPDRFSGHQFPNYSSELNVNALLLGDSALYLCASSPDHSSYNEQFFGPGTRLTVL.

This clone occurred a few times. The rearrangement links TRBV11-3 to TRBJ2-1; 15 bases fit TRBD2. Trimming at V came to 5 bases and at J to 6 bases, leaving 2 bases not matched to a gene. The CDR3 consists of 15 residues. CDR1 is SGHNT and CDR2 is YENEEA in the germline V gene. CDR3 region: CASSQGLAGGNEQFF. In nucleotides, the CDR3 is TGTGCCAGCAGCCAGGGACTAGCGGGAGGCAATGAGCAGTTCTTC.

The V call is TRBV7-2, the J call TRBJ1-6; possibly TRBD1 for D (5 bases). V lost 4 bases, J lost 4 bases, and 8 bases lay in between. The CDR3 has 14 residues. The V gene's germline CDR1 is SGHTA and CDR2 FQGNSA. CDR3 residues: CASSSGTYNSPLHF. CDR3 nucleotides: TGTGCCAGCAGCTCCGGGACGTATAATTCACCCCTCCACTTT.

The chain joins TRBV6-1 to TRBJ2-4, with unresolved D. The germline gives CDR1 MNHNS, CDR2 SASEGT. V lost 7 bases, J lost 0 bases, and 7 bases lay in between. This CDR3 is built from 13 residues. CDR3 DNA: TGTGCCAGCAAAGTTCTAGCCAAAAACATTCAGTACTTC. It yields the protein CASKVLAKNIQYF.

The CDR3 DNA is TGTGCCAGCAGCTTATGGCACATTTCCACAGATACGCAGTATTTT. Encoded protein: CASSLWHISTDTQYF. The chain combines TRBV7-2 with TRBJ2-3; D is uncertain. From germline, CDR1 is SGHTA and CDR2 FQGNSA. This CDR3 region has 15 residues. V was cut by 2 bases and J by 2 bases, with 11 bases left in between.

This clone was detected a few times. The chain joins TRBV20-1 to TRBJ2-3; weak D call: TRBD2 (6 bases). Germline loops: CDR1 DFQATT, CDR2 SNEGSKA (reference sequence). V lost 5 bases and J lost 10, with 13 bases in between. This CDR3 region has 11 residues. CDR3 nucleotide sequence: TGCAGTGCTGGCGGGGTTCAGGCGCAGTATTTT. Its translation is CSAGGVQAQYF.

This sequence joins TRBV30 and TRBJ2-7, with TRBD2 identical over 9 bases. The trim removed 3 bases at V and 7 bases at J, leaving 10 bases unmatched. The CDR3 totals 14 residues. Per the germline V gene, CDR1 is GTSNPN and CDR2 is SVGIG (reference sequence). In DNA, the CDR3 is TGTGCCTGGAGACGAGGCGGGAGGGCCGGGGAGCAGTACGTC. Protein product: CAWRRGGRAGEQYV.

This clone occurred a few times. This chain connects TRBV4-3 to TRBJ1-2; 7 nucleotides agree with TRBD1. CDR1 is LGHNA and CDR2 is YSLEER in the germline V gene. V was pared by 1 base and J by 7 bases, with 9 bases of the junction left unmatched. This CDR3 is built from 15 residues. CDR3 sequence: CASSQGTGSLLGYTF. For the CDR3, the DNA is TGCGCCAGCAGCCAAGGGACAGGATCCCTCCTTGGCTACACCTTC.

Only a few counts were recorded for this clone. The chain links TRBV25-1 to TRBJ2-4; 7 nucleotides line up with TRBD1. The ends lost 5 bases at V and 7 bases at J; junction bases unmatched: 5. From germline, CDR1 is MGHDK and CDR2 SYGVNS. The CDR3 loop spans 13 amino acids. The DNA for the CDR3 is TGTGCCAGCAGTAGGGACAGTCTTAACATTCAGTACTTC. Translating gives CASSRDSLNIQYF.

The chain combines TRBV7-2 with TRBJ1-3, with D maybe TRBD1 (5 bases). In germline, CDR1 is SGHTA, CDR2 FQGNSA. The V gene lost 4 bases and the J gene lost 0 bases, with 13 bases spanning the gap. There are 16 residues in the CDR3. The CDR3 is CASSYHRQTSGNTIYF. The CDR3 DNA sequence: TGTGCCAGCAGCTATCACCGACAGACCTCTGGAAACACCATATATTTT.

In this sample, this clone turned up a few times. This chain links TRBV9 with TRBJ2-7, with TRBD1 as a possible D gene (5 bases). Trimming removed 4 bases at V and 4 bases at J, with 18 bases between. Per the germline V gene, CDR1 is SGDLS and CDR2 is YYNGEE. This CDR3 region has 15 residues. The CDR3 is CASSPISSDSYEQYV. As DNA, the CDR3 is TGTGCCAGCAGCCCAATATCCTCTGACAGTTACGAGCAGTACGTC.

The chain combines TRBV7-2 with TRBJ2-5; TRBD1 or TRBD2 may be the D gene (7 bases each). The CDR3 runs to 14 residues. Between the trimmed V and J ends, which lost 3 bases and 6 bases, there was a span of 14 bases. CDR1 is SGHTA and CDR2 is FQGNSA in the germline V gene. The CDR3 reads CASSLREGAQTQYF. The CDR3 nucleotides read TGTGCCAGCAGCTTGAGGGAGGGGGCCCAGACCCAGTACTTC.

This clone appeared a few times. The chain couples TRBV7-2 to TRBJ2-5; D remains unclear. With 2 bases removed from V and 5 bases from J, the gap between germline ends came to 9 bases. This CDR3 is built from 13 residues. CDR1 SGHTA and CDR2 FQGNSA come from the germline V gene. CDR3 loop: CASSLTRTETQYF. As DNA, the CDR3 is TGTGCCAGCAGCTTAACACGTACGGAGACCCAGTACTTC.

The rearrangement uses TRBV2 and TRBJ2-3, with 10 bases matching TRBD1. The germline CDR1 and CDR2 sequences are SNHLY and FYNNEI. This CDR3 has 15 amino acids. J lost 0 bases, V lost 6 bases, and 3 bases had no gene match. CDR3 region: CASRRDRGSTDTQYF. CDR3 DNA: TGTGCCAGCAGGCGGGACAGGGGCAGCACAGATACGCAGTATTTT. Full variable domain (missing parts from reference TRBV2 and TRBJ2-3): EPEVTQTPSHQVTQMGQEVILRCVPISNHLYFYWYRQILGQKVEFLVSFYNNEISEKSEIFDDQFSVERPDGSNFTLKIRSTKLEDSAMYFCASRRDRGSTDTQYFGPGTRLTVL.

V is TRBV30 and J is TRBJ2-1; possible D gene TRBD1, 5 bases. Germline V gives CDR1 GTSNPN, CDR2 SVGIG (reference sequence). The CDR3 covers 14 residues. Trimming removed 0 bases at V and 8 bases at J, with 14 bases between. The CDR3 here is CAWSVLGAADEQFF. CDR3 DNA: TGTGCCTGGAGTGTTCTTGGGGCCGCGGATGAGCAGTTCTTC.

A few counts support this clone. The rearrangement joins TRBV7-2 to TRBJ2-1; TRBD2 matches 7 bases. Germline CDR1 SGHTA, CDR2 FQGNSA. There are 16 residues in the CDR3. V lost 6 bases, J lost 4 bases, and 12 bases stayed unmatched. The CDR3 loop is CASRPSGDPLYNEQFF. The CDR3 nucleotides read TGTGCCAGCAGGCCGAGCGGGGATCCTTTATACAATGAGCAGTTCTTC. Full variable domain (remainder filled in from reference TRBV7-2 and TRBJ2-1): GAGVSQSPSNKVTEKGKDVELRCDPISGHTALYWYRQSLGQGLEFLIYFQGNSAPDKSGLPSDRFSAERTGGSVSTLTIQRTQQEDSAVYLCASRPSGDPLYNEQFFGPGTRLTVL.